Each of the 10 T cell receptor beta chains below was sequenced from the same sample in a study of blood T cell repertoires in COVID-19. Assay: immunoSEQ multiplex PCR; the TCRdb copy retains only in-frame clones and omits some. The table shows around 370,000 clones, with almost 90% occurring only once. The sample comprised peripheral blood. Source of these receptors: a woman aged 70-85 years with COVID-19, enrolled during active disease.

The CDR3 region is CASSSLAGSSYEQYF. The CDR3 coding sequence is TGCGCCAGCAGCTCCCTAGCGGGGAGCTCCTACGAGCAGTACTTC. The V and J genes are TRBV5-1 and TRBJ2-7; 9 positions agree with TRBD2. Germline lookup yields CDR1 SGHRS and CDR2 YFSETQ. The V gene end was trimmed by 3 bases and the J gene end by 0 bases; junction bases not matched to a gene: 4. The CDR3 spans 15 residues.

V usage is TRBV19 and J usage is TRBJ2-1; tentative D call: TRBD1 (6 bases). Germline CDR1 reads LNHDA; CDR2 reads SQIVND (reference sequence). Trimming took 6 bases from V and 4 from J, leaving 10 bases between them. The CDR3 has 13 residues. DNA of the CDR3: TGTGCCAGTAGGTCCGGACAGTACAATGAGCAGTTCTTC. Protein product: CASRSGQYNEQFF.

The rearrangement joins TRBV7-3 to TRBJ2-7, with D perhaps TRBD2 (5 bases). Germline V gene data show CDR1 as SGHTA and CDR2 as FQGTGA. V was clipped by 2 bases and J by 6 bases, with 11 bases between them. This CDR3 region has 13 residues. CDR3 loop: CASSLVGSGEQYF. The DNA for the CDR3 is TGTGCCAGCAGCTTAGTTGGGAGTGGCGAGCAGTACTTC.

This chain uses TRBV3-1 (or the pseudogene TRBV3-2) with TRBJ2-1; 8 bases agree with TRBD2. This CDR3 has 16 amino acids. CDR1 and CDR2 from the germline V gene are LGHDT and YNNKEL (reference sequence). Losses at the gene ends were 5 bases for V and 0 bases for J; bases not matched to a gene: 6. CDR3 sequence (DNA): TGTGCCAGCAGCATTAGGCGGGGGGCCTCCTACAATGAGCAGTTCTTC. This gives the protein CASSIRRGASYNEQFF.

This rearrangement joins TRBV27 to TRBJ1-1; D remains unclear. CDR3 length equals 14 residues. Germline CDR1 is MNHEY and CDR2 is SMNVEV (reference sequence). V was cut by 2 bases and J by 8 bases, with 15 bases left in between. The CDR3 DNA reads TGTGCCAGCAGTTTAAAGGGAGGGAGATGGGAAGCTTTCTTT. This translates into CASSLKGGRWEAFF.

The chain is built from TRBV3-1 (or the pseudogene TRBV3-2) and TRBJ1-4, with D uncertain. Germline assignment: CDR1 LGHDT and CDR2 YNNKEL (reference sequence). V was cut by 0 bases and J by 7 bases, with 9 bases left in between. The CDR3 is 14 residues long. DNA for the CDR3: TGTGCCAGCAGCCAAGACGGAGGGTTTGAAAAACTGTTTTTT. Protein sequence: CASSQDGGFEKLFF.

The chain uses TRBV18 and TRBJ1-6, with 9 bases aligning to TRBD1. With V trimmed by 6 bases and J by 8 bases, 5 bases remained unmatched. CDR1 is KGHSH and CDR2 is LQKENI in the germline V gene. The CDR3 runs 14 residues. The CDR3 sequence: CASSLQGADSPLHF. CDR3 coding DNA: TGTGCCAGCTCCCTACAGGGGGCTGATTCACCCCTCCACTTT.

The J gene is TRBJ2-7, the V gene TRBV7-8, with 11 bases that match TRBD2. CDR3 length: 14 amino acids. Losses at the gene ends were 6 bases for V and 2 bases for J; bases not matched to a gene: 3. The germline CDR1 and CDR2 sequences are SGHVS and FQNEAQ. The CDR3 bases are TGTGCCAGCAGACGGACTAGCGGGCCCTACGAGCAGTACTTC. This translates into CASRRTSGPYEQYF. The entire variable domain, with the rest obtained from reference TRBV7-8 and TRBJ2-7, is as follows: GAGVSQSPRYKVAKRGQDVALRCDPISGHVSLFWYQQALGQGPEFLTYFQNEAQLDKSGLPSDRFFAERPEGSVSTLKIQRTQQEDSAVYLCASRRTSGPYEQYFGPGTRLTVT.

The V gene is TRBV28, the J gene TRBJ1-1; D possibly corresponds to TRBD1 (5 bases). The germline V and J ends were trimmed by 5 bases and 4 bases, with 14 bases remaining between them. Germline values: CDR1 MDHEN, CDR2 SYDVKM. This CDR3 spans 14 amino acids. CDR3 nucleotides: TGTGCCAGCAGTGCCAGCAGGGATAGCACTGAAGCTTTCTTT. It is translated as CASSASRDSTEAFF.

This chain joins TRBV6-6 and TRBJ1-3; possible D gene TRBD1, 5 bases. V gave up 2 bases and J gave up 7 bases, with 12 bases separating them. CDR3 length: 14 amino acids. The germline V gene encodes CDR1 MNHNY and CDR2 SVGAGI (reference sequence). CDR3 DNA: TGTGCCAGCAGTTACCTTGACAGCGTGAACACCATATATTTT. Protein product: CASSYLDSVNTIYF.